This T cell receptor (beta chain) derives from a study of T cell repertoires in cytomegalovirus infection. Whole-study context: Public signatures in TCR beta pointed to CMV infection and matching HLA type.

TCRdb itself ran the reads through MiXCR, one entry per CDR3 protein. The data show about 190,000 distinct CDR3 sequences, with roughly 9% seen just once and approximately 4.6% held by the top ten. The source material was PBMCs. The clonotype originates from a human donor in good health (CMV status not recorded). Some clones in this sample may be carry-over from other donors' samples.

The CDR3 is CASSLSAPGLAKSEQYF. CDR3 in DNA: TGTGCCAGCAGTTTGTCGGCCCCGGGGCTAGCTAAGAGCGAGCAGTACTTC. The rearrangement uses TRBV27 and TRBJ2-7; the D call may be TRBD1 or TRBD2 (5 bases each). CDR1 is MNHEY, CDR2 SMNVEV, per germline (reference sequence). With 3 bases removed from V and 6 bases from J, the gap between germline ends came to 24 bases. The CDR3 loop spans 17 amino acids.